The sequence of this T cell receptor (beta chain) was determined in a study of OX40 agonist ivuxolimab in advanced cancers. Looking at the study overall: Ivuxolimab, which targeted the costimulatory receptor OX40 (CD134), was an agonistic, fully human IgG2 monoclonal antibody. Intravenous ivuxolimab was administered to patients every 2 weeks at six dose levels: 0.01, 0.1, 0.3, 1.5, 3 and 10 mg/kg. Among the roughly 50 dose-escalation patients, around 20 had hepatocellular carcinoma, roughly 15 melanoma, 9 renal cell carcinoma and 9 head and neck cancer. A male proportion of roughly 80% and a mean age of approximately 58 years, ranging from roughly 23 to 80, were recorded for the dose-escalation cohort. Prior anti-PD-1, anti-PD-L1 or anti-CTLA-4 therapy was permitted, and checkpoint inhibitors had been received by about 44% of dose-escalation patients. Partial responses occurred in three dose-escalation patients: two with cutaneous melanoma and one with hepatocellular carcinoma. The purpose of peripheral TCRbeta sequencing was to test whether ivuxolimab changed TCR sequence diversity and led to clonal T-cell expansion. The paper reports the monotherapy dose-escalation portion (N of about 52 patients) of the phase I ivuxolimab trial.

On the study overall, not on this receptor specifically: Low levels of normalized T-cell clonal expansion were also seen in some patients who did not respond. At doses from 0.1 to 3.0 mg/kg, clonal expansion was seen in both CD4+ and CD8+ blood T cells between baseline and week 6. After ivuxolimab, more expanded clones were found on average in CD8+ T cells than in CD4+ T cells. Antigen specificity was not determined for the clonally expanded peripheral T cells. In the 0.1-3.0 mg/kg groups, partial responders had among the lowest normalized peripheral clonal expansion, particularly in CD8+ T cells.

For sequencing of the TCRbeta CDR3 region, genomic DNA was extracted from the sorted cells. The immunoSEQ Assay was used to sequence the TCRbeta CDR3 regions. Drawn from immuneACCESS, this table holds only the in-frame rearrangements with V and J called that TCRdb kept. Clones are partly lost; checked studies trace under half to an unresolved V gene and leave the rest unexplained. A total of 63,000 or so clones appear in this sample, roughly 84% of them only once. The ten largest make up 7.9% of the sample. Patients with a history of autoimmune disease or receiving systemic immunosuppression were excluded from the trial. Peripheral blood for TCR sequencing was collected from all dose cohorts at baseline, on cycle 4 day 1, and on cycle 7 day 1. The samples were drawn from a first-in-human, open-label, multicenter phase I dose-escalation trial of ivuxolimab. Adults with locally advanced or metastatic melanoma, renal cell carcinoma, hepatocellular carcinoma or head and neck squamous cell carcinoma were enrolled in the trial. Before TCR sequencing, CD4+ and CD8+ T cells were separately sorted from peripheral blood.

This clone has only one observation. Its specific antigen is unknown. Base qualities were left out, and no much larger clone turns up one base away. The material was CD4+ or CD8+ T cells sorted from blood, obtained in a trial of the OX40 agonist ivuxolimab. This TCR was recovered from an adult with an advanced solid tumor such as melanoma, head and neck, liver or kidney cancer.

The DNA sequence is as follows: TGTGCCAGCAGTGAAAGAGCGGGTGGCTATGGCTACACCTTC. The translation is CASSERAGGYGYTF. The rearranged segments are TRBV6-4 and TRBJ1-2; the D gene assignment is ambiguous. There are 14 amino acids in the CDR3, from cysteine to phenylalanine inclusive. Of all the DNA, just the CDR3 is kept, 42 bases in frame from base 1. V sheds 3 bases and J sheds 4 bases, leaving 12 bases between their ends. The CDR1 and CDR2 encoded by the germline V gene are MRHNA and SNTAGT.